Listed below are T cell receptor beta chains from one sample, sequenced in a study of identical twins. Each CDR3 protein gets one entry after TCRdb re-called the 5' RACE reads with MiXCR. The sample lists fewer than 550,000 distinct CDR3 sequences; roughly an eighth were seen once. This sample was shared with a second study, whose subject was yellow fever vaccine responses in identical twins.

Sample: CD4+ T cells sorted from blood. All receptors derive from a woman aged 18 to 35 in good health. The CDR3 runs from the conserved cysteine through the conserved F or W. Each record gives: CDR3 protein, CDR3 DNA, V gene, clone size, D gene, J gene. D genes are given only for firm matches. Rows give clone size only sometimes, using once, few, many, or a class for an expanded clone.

CASSLGTRDPGELFF | TGTGCCAGCAGTTTGGGGACGCGAGACCCCGGGGAGCTGTTTTTT | TRBV28 | - | - | TRBJ2-2
CASSPRGGGGASQPQHF | TGTGCCAGCAGCCCCCGGGGGGGAGGGGGCGCAAGTCAGCCCCAGCATTTT | TRBV3-1 | - | TRBD1 | TRBJ1-5
CATSRDRLAGLDTQYF | TGTGCCACCAGCAGAGATCGGCTAGCGGGGTTAGATACGCAGTATTTT | TRBV15 | few | TRBD2 | TRBJ2-3
CASSPYTAGVYNEQFF | TGTGCCAGCAGCCCGTACACTGCGGGGGTTTACAATGAGCAGTTCTTC | TRBV5-6 | - | TRBD2 | TRBJ2-1
CASSYPLGQGNSPLHF | TGTGCCAGCAGTTACCCTCTCGGACAGGGGAATTCACCCCTCCACTTT | TRBV6-5 | few | TRBD1 | TRBJ1-6
CASSFLGTRGETQYF | TGTGCCAGCAGTTTTCTCGGGACTAGAGGGGAGACCCAGTACTTC | TRBV12-3/TRBV12-4 | few | TRBD2 | TRBJ2-5
CASSFDRADIHEQYF | TGTGCCAGCAGCTTTGACAGGGCCGATATCCACGAGCAGTACTTC | TRBV7-9 | many | TRBD1 | TRBJ2-7
CATSKGEIYGYTF | TGTGCCACCAGTAAGGGGGAGATCTATGGCTACACCTTC | TRBV24-1 | few | - | TRBJ1-2
CSVGPASGRGEQYF | TGCAGCGTAGGCCCGGCTAGCGGGAGGGGTGAGCAGTACTTC | TRBV29-1 | few | TRBD2 | TRBJ2-7
CASSLVTSYNEQFF | TGTGCCAGCAGTTTAGTCACGTCTTACAATGAGCAGTTCTTC | TRBV28 | - | - | TRBJ2-1
CASSLPGTGGFGANVLTF | TGTGCCAGCAGTCTTCCCGGGACAGGGGGTTTCGGGGCCAACGTCCTGACTTTC | TRBV28 | few | TRBD1 | TRBJ2-6
CASRITSGRDEQFF | TGTGCCAGTCGTATAACTAGCGGGAGAGATGAGCAGTTCTTC | TRBV6-4 | few | TRBD2 | TRBJ2-1
CASSPLGQGADEQYF | TGTGCCAGCTCACCACTAGGACAGGGGGCGGACGAGCAGTACTTC | TRBV18 | - | TRBD1 | TRBJ2-7
CASSEARNRAETQYF | TGTGCCAGCAGTGAAGCTCGGAACAGGGCAGAGACCCAGTACTTC | TRBV6-1 | - | - | TRBJ2-5
CAWGRGANALTF | TGTGCCTGGGGGAGGGGGGCCAACGCCCTGACTTTC | TRBV30 | - | - | TRBJ2-6
CASSQVGSEQYF | TGTGCCAGCAGTCAAGTGGGGTCCGAGCAGTACTTC | TRBV7-9 | - | - | TRBJ2-7
CASSQERALAKNIQYF | TGTGCCAGCAGCCAAGAGAGGGCCTTAGCCAAAAACATTCAGTACTTC | TRBV3-1 | few | - | TRBJ2-4
CASTGGSNTGELFF | TGTGCCAGCACAGGGGGATCGAACACCGGGGAGCTGTTTTTT | TRBV28 | few | TRBD1 | TRBJ2-2
CASTNIPLTLSDTGELFF | TGTGCCAGCACCAACATCCCCCTGACCCTCAGTGACACCGGGGAGCTGTTTTTT | TRBV6-2/TRBV6-3 | few | - | TRBJ2-2
CASSPGLAVDTQYF | TGTGCCAGCAGCCCTGGACTAGCGGTGGATACCCAGTACTTC | TRBV6-1 | few | TRBD2 | TRBJ2-5
CASQSRGGSTDTQYF | TGTGCCAGCCAATCGCGGGGGGGAAGCACAGATACGCAGTATTTT | TRBV7-3 | - | TRBD2 | TRBJ2-3
CASRPGGGTYEQYF | TGTGCCAGCAGGCCGGGTGGCGGAACCTACGAGCAGTACTTC | TRBV2 | - | - | TRBJ2-7
CASSDGLASGEQYF | TGTGCCAGCAGCGATGGACTAGCGTCGGGTGAGCAGTACTTC | TRBV5-6 | - | TRBD2 | TRBJ2-7
CASSFSGRVDEQYF | TGTGCCAGCAGTTTTTCGGGCAGGGTGGACGAGCAGTACTTC | TRBV12-3/TRBV12-4 | - | - | TRBJ2-7
CASSSRDHSDFSYEQYF | TGCGCCAGCAGCTCTCGAGACCATTCGGACTTCTCCTACGAGCAGTACTTC | TRBV5-1 | many | - | TRBJ2-7
CASSPPGAQPQHF | TGTGCCAGCAGCCCTCCGGGAGCCCAGCCCCAGCATTTT | TRBV7-9 | - | - | TRBJ1-5
CASSVDRPRETQYF | TGCGCCAGCAGCGTGGACAGGCCGAGGGAGACCCAGTACTTC | TRBV5-1 | few | TRBD1 | TRBJ2-5
CASSLGFNEQFF | TGTGCCAGCAGCTTAGGGTTTAATGAGCAGTTCTTC | TRBV7-2 | - | - | TRBJ2-1
CASSLAGGPTQYF | TGTGCCAGCAGTTTAGCGGGGGGGCCCACGCAGTATTTT | TRBV6-5 | few | TRBD2 | TRBJ2-3
CASMDGRAKTQYF | TGCGCCAGCATGGACGGGAGGGCCAAGACCCAGTACTTC | TRBV10-1 | - | TRBD2 | TRBJ2-5
CASSPLPGAQTDTQYF | TGTGCCAGCTCACCCCTCCCCGGTGCACAAACAGATACGCAGTATTTT | TRBV18 | - | - | TRBJ2-3
CSARDPTGGLRGGEQYF | TGCAGTGCTAGAGACCCAACGGGGGGCCTCAGAGGAGGCGAGCAGTACTTC | TRBV20-1 | few | - | TRBJ2-7
CASSSYDSQETQYF | TGTGCCAGCAGCTCGTATGACTCGCAAGAGACCCAGTACTTC | TRBV7-2 | few | - | TRBJ2-5
CASSISASSGRVRSYNEQFF | TGTGCCAGTAGTATTTCAGCGTCTAGCGGGAGAGTAAGGTCCTACAATGAGCAGTTCTTC | TRBV19 | many | TRBD2 | TRBJ2-1
CASSYSSREETQYF | TGTGCCAGCAGTTACTCGTCCAGGGAAGAGACCCAGTACTTC | TRBV6-5 | once | - | TRBJ2-5
CAWSAGSLDQPQHF | TGTGCCTGGAGTGCTGGGTCCCTCGATCAGCCCCAGCATTTT | TRBV30 | few | - | TRBJ1-5
CASMWDSSTGELFF | TGTGCCAGCATGTGGGACAGCTCCACCGGGGAGCTGTTTTTT | TRBV28 | few | TRBD1 | TRBJ2-2
CASSPPVREQFF | TGTGCCAGCTCACCACCGGTCCGCGAGCAGTTCTTC | TRBV18 | few | - | TRBJ2-1
CASIGKNSPLHF | TGTGCCAGCATCGGGAAAAATTCACCCCTCCACTTT | TRBV2 | few | - | TRBJ1-6
CASSYIGVADQPQHF | TGTGCCAGCAGTTACATAGGGGTGGCCGATCAGCCCCAGCATTTT | TRBV6-2/TRBV6-3 | - | - | TRBJ1-5
CASSPPFGSYNEQFF | TGTGCCAGCAGCCCCCCATTTGGCTCCTACAATGAGCAGTTCTTC | TRBV7-9 | few | - | TRBJ2-1
CASSLWDYYNEQFF | TGTGCCAGCAGCCTTTGGGACTACTACAATGAGCAGTTCTTC | TRBV3-1 | - | TRBD2 | TRBJ2-1
CASSPRGQGADSNQPQHF | TGTGCCAGCTCACCACGGGGACAGGGGGCAGATAGCAATCAGCCCCAGCATTTT | TRBV18 | - | TRBD1 | TRBJ1-5
CASSLGTTSDTQYF | TGTGCCAGCAGCCTTGGGACAACTTCAGATACGCAGTATTTT | TRBV2 | - | - | TRBJ2-3
CASSGSPGLEYNEQFF | TGCGCCAGCAGCGGGAGCCCAGGGTTGGAGTACAATGAGCAGTTCTTC | TRBV5-1 | many | - | TRBJ2-1
CASSPSGFQETQYF | TGTGCCAGCAGTCCTAGCGGATTCCAAGAGACCCAGTACTTC | TRBV5-4 | few | TRBD2 | TRBJ2-5
CASSRPGPGLGDNEQFF | TGTGCCAGCAGCCGCCCCGGCCCGGGACTAGGTGACAATGAGCAGTTCTTC | TRBV9 | many | TRBD2 | TRBJ2-1
CASSQVGGFNTEAFF | TGTGCCAGCAGCCAAGTAGGGGGATTCAACACTGAAGCTTTCTTT | TRBV3-1 | few | - | TRBJ1-1
CASSQDLDRAYEQYF | TGTGCCAGCAGCCAAGATCTGGACAGGGCCTACGAGCAGTACTTC | TRBV14 | - | TRBD1 | TRBJ2-7
CASSFVGTKGSGNTIYF | TGTGCCAGCAGCTTCGTTGGGACAAAGGGATCTGGAAACACCATATATTTT | TRBV7-2 | - | - | TRBJ1-3